These 2 T cell receptor beta chains were all obtained from the same sample, sequenced in a study of blood T cell repertoires in COVID-19. TCRdb's copy holds only in-frame clones and misses some; the assay was immunoSEQ multiplex PCR. The data contain around 140,000 clones, 75% to 90% of them singletons. The sequencing input was peripheral blood. The receptor set was obtained from a man between 45 and 60 years old with active COVID-19.

The chain combines TRBV5-4 with TRBJ1-1, with D tentatively TRBD1 (5 bases). CDR3 length: 15 amino acids. V lost 4 bases to trimming and J lost 5 bases, with 18 bases between them. Germline CDR1 and CDR2: SGHNT and YYREEE (reference sequence). This CDR3 is CASSPSGGSGTEAFF. The CDR3 coding sequence is TGTGCCAGCAGCCCTAGCGGGGGAAGCGGGACTGAAGCTTTCTTT.

The chain combines TRBV4-1 with TRBJ2-7, with 11 nucleotides matching TRBD1. V was clipped by 4 bases and J by 3 bases; unmatched bases: 5. This CDR3 spans 15 amino acids. Germline CDR1 and CDR2: MGHRA and YSYEKL. This CDR3 reads CASSRPGQGVYEQYF. The CDR3 DNA follows: TGCGCCAGCAGCCGCCCGGGACAGGGGGTCTACGAGCAGTACTTC.